The 10 T cell receptor beta chains listed next were all sequenced from one sample in a study of breast tumors, draining lymph nodes, adjacent tissues. Breast cancer patients provided tissue from their axillary draining lymph nodes. In TCRdb, the multiplex PCR reads were re-called with MiXCR into one record per CDR3 protein. The sample contains approximately 230,000 distinct CDR3 sequences, roughly a third of which appear only once. Input material: axillary lymph node tissue. Receptors originate from a female donor with breast cancer. Some clones in this sample may be carry-over from other donors' samples.

A few counts support this clonotype. The chain carries TRBV27 and TRBJ2-1; D perhaps matches TRBD1 (6 bases). The V gene lost 10 bases and the J gene lost 5 bases, with 18 bases spanning the gap. The CDR3 sequence is 14 residues long. Germline V gene lookup returns CDR1 MNHEY and CDR2 SMNVEV (reference sequence). The CDR3 sequence is CATSRAGAHNEQFF. In nucleotides, the CDR3 is TGTGCCACCTCGCGGGCAGGGGCCCACAATGAGCAGTTCTTC.

This clonotype was seen a few times. This chain connects TRBV5-4 to TRBJ2-5; 13 bases match TRBD2. From germline, CDR1 is SGHNT and CDR2 YYREEE (reference sequence). The CDR3 is 15 residues long. The junction had 5 bases not matched to a gene; V was cut back by 4 bases and J by 5 bases. This CDR3 is CASSPGLAGYETQYF. CDR3 coding DNA: TGTGCCAGCAGCCCGGGACTAGCGGGGTATGAGACCCAGTACTTC. The variable domain in full, with the rest retrieved from reference TRBV5-4 and TRBJ2-5, is ETGVTQSPTHLIKTRGQQVTLRCSSQSGHNTVSWYQQALGQGPQFIFQYYREEENGRGNFPPRFSGLQFPNYSSELNVNALELDDSALYLCASSPGLAGYETQYFGPGTRLLVL.

This clonotype was seen repeatedly, ten times or more. The genes are TRBV9 and TRBJ2-6; D is undetermined. This CDR3 spans 18 amino acids. The V end lost 0 bases, the J end lost 3 bases, and 16 bases lay between the germline ends. Germline lookup yields CDR1 SGDLS and CDR2 YYNGEE. The DNA for the CDR3 is TGTGCCAGCAGCGTAGGAGGCTCCAAGGGTGGTGGGGCCAACGTCCTGACTTTC. It is translated as CASSVGGSKGGGANVLTF. The variable domain in full, completed from reference TRBV9 and TRBJ2-6, reads DSGVTQTPKHLITATGQRVTLRCSPRSGDLSVYWYQQSLDQGLQFLIQYYNGEERAKGNILERFSAQQFPDLHSELNLSSLELGDSALYFCASSVGGSKGGGANVLTFGAGSRLTVL.

The V and J genes are TRBV5-1 and TRBJ2-7; 14 nucleotides match TRBD2. The CDR3 sequence is 15 residues long. Trimming cost V 4 bases and J 7 bases; bases outside gene matches: 7. Germline CDR1 SGHRS, CDR2 YFSETQ. The CDR3 nucleotides read TGCGCCAGCAGCACCGGGACTAGCGGGAGTCGGGAGCAGTACTTC. Translating gives CASSTGTSGSREQYF.

This clonotype was counted many times. The J gene is TRBJ2-5, the V gene TRBV5-1; TRBD2 is a possible D gene (6 bases). With 5 bases removed from V and 5 bases from J, the gap between germline ends came to 19 bases. The CDR3 has 15 amino acids. Germline-derived CDR1 and CDR2 are SGHRS and YFSETQ. The chain's CDR3 is CASRPTGGSFETQYF. The CDR3 DNA is TGCGCCAGCAGGCCTACCGGGGGATCGTTTGAGACCCAGTACTTC.

The chain uses TRBV7-2 and TRBJ1-5, with 9 bases matching TRBD1. In germline, CDR1 is SGHTA, CDR2 FQGNSA. With V trimmed by 5 bases and J by 7 bases, 12 bases remained unmatched. The CDR3 runs 16 residues. CDR3 DNA: TGTGCCAGCAGCCGAGGACAGGGGATCTACGAGCAGCCCCAGCATTTT. Amino acids: CASSRGQGIYEQPQHF. Variable domain in full (rest from reference TRBV7-2 and TRBJ1-5): GAGVSQSPSNKVTEKGKDVELRCDPISGHTALYWYRQSLGQGLEFLIYFQGNSAPDKSGLPSDRFSAERTGGSVSTLTIQRTQQEDSAVYLCASSRGQGIYEQPQHFGDGTRLSIL.

The chain has TRBV6-6 and TRBJ1-6; 7 nucleotides align to TRBD1. V was clipped by 4 bases and J by 8 bases; unmatched bases: 8. The germline CDR1 and CDR2 sequences are MNHNY and SVGAGI (reference sequence). This CDR3 spans 15 amino acids. In DNA, the CDR3 is TGTGCCAGCAGTTTGTGGGGACAGAAAGATTCACCCCTCCACTTT. Translation gives CASSLWGQKDSPLHF.

As regards this clonotype: This clone may be a read error of a much larger clone one base away. The rearrangement uses TRBV20-1 and TRBJ2-7, with 8 bases matching TRBD2. Germline assignment: CDR1 DFQATT and CDR2 SNEGSKA (reference sequence). This CDR3 spans 14 amino acids. The CDR3 protein is CSASLTSGSSEQYF. CDR3 in DNA: TGCAGTGCTAGTCTAACTAGCGGCTCCTCCGAGCAGTACTTC.

The rearrangement joins TRBV10-1 to TRBJ2-7; TRBD2 agrees at 10 bases. Losses at the gene ends were 2 bases for V and 3 bases for J; bases not matched to a gene: 4. The CDR3 has 15 residues. Germline CDR1 WNHNN, CDR2 SYGVQD (reference sequence). The CDR3 nucleotides read TGCGCCAGCAGTGAGGCCGCTAGCGGGAGCTACGAGCAGTACTTC. This gives the protein CASSEAASGSYEQYF.

This clonotype was counted at least ten times. The J gene is TRBJ2-1, the V gene TRBV5-1; the match to TRBD2 covers 9 bases. Germline trimming cut 0 bases from V and 6 bases from J; bases unmatched to any gene: 10. Germline loops: CDR1 SGHRS, CDR2 YFSETQ. This CDR3 is 17 amino acids long. The CDR3 protein is CASSLGILAGYINEQFF. CDR3 DNA: TGCGCCAGCAGCTTGGGCATACTAGCGGGCTATATCAATGAGCAGTTCTTC.